This T cell receptor (beta chain) derives from a study of early T cells in non-severe SARS-CoV-2 infection. General study results and limits: Matches to VDJdb favored anti-spike CD8 responses and missed private and CD4 specificities.

Individual cDNA molecules were tagged with unique molecular identifiers, the study reported. In TCRdb, the 5' RACE reads were re-called with MiXCR into one record per CDR3 protein. The table lists tens of thousands of distinct CDR3 sequences, about an eighth of them singletons, with roughly 2.5% in the top ten. In regard to this clonotype: Antigen unknown.

The V gene lost 6 bases and the J gene lost 5 bases, with 8 bases spanning the gap. This CDR3 comprises 11 residues. The sequencing here drew on whole blood, taken at baseline. This receptor was taken from an adult who was a healthcare worker with PCR-confirmed SARS-CoV-2 infection or an uninfected control (not recorded which). This rearrangement joins TRBV12-3 or TRBV12-4 to TRBJ2-7; D remains unclear. CDR3 nucleotides: TGTGCCAGCAGCTTCCACCACGAGCAGTACTTC. This translates into CASSFHHEQYF.